Shown below are 9 T cell receptor beta chains from a single sample sequenced in a study of blood T cell repertoires in COVID-19. Data came from immunoSEQ multiplex PCR; TCRdb stores just in-frame clones and leaves some out. The data hold tens of thousands of clones, with around nine tenths observed a single time. Sequencing was performed on peripheral blood. Receptors were obtained from a man in his sixties with COVID-19, enrolled during active disease.

This chain connects TRBV27 to TRBJ2-7; a weak D match, TRBD1 (6 bases). V shed 6 bases and J shed 5 bases, with 14 bases lying between them. In germline, CDR1 is MNHEY, CDR2 SMNVEV (reference sequence). This CDR3 contains 13 residues. The CDR3 loop is CASRLTGNDEQYF. In DNA, the CDR3 is TGTGCCAGCAGACTCACAGGGAACGACGAGCAGTACTTC.

DNA of the CDR3: TGCGCCAGCAGCTTGGAAGGTGGGACTAATGAGCAGTTCTTC. Amino acid sequence: CASSLEGGTNEQFF. V usage is TRBV5-1 and J usage is TRBJ2-1; weak D call: TRBD2 (6 bases). This CDR3 region has 14 residues. The V end was cut by 0 bases, the J end by 7 bases, with 11 bases between. Germline V gives CDR1 SGHRS, CDR2 YFSETQ.

This clone was observed once. The chain couples TRBV7-6 to TRBJ2-5, with D unresolved. Germline V gene lookup returns CDR1 SGHVS and CDR2 FNYEAQ. This CDR3 is built from 13 residues. The germline V and J ends were trimmed by 1 base and 5 bases, with 8 bases remaining between them. The CDR3 region has the DNA TGTGCCAGCAGCTTAGAAATAGAGGAGACCCAGTACTTC. Protein: CASSLEIEETQYF.

V gene TRBV19 combines with J gene TRBJ1-1; no firm D call. V lost 5 bases, J lost 6 bases, and 13 bases lay in between. CDR1 and CDR2 from the germline V gene are LNHDA and SQIVND (reference sequence). The CDR3 contains 13 residues. CDR3 loop: CASSLSERAEAFF. The CDR3, as DNA: TGTGCCAGTAGTCTTAGCGAAAGGGCTGAAGCTTTCTTT.

The chain carries TRBV14 and TRBJ1-1; D is possibly TRBD1 (5 bases). The CDR3 spans 15 residues. Germline V gene lookup returns CDR1 SGHDN and CDR2 FVKESK. V was pared by 4 bases and J by 0 bases, with 12 bases between. The CDR3: CASSPSGVMNTEAFF. The CDR3 nucleotides are TGTGCCAGCAGCCCCTCGGGGGTTATGAACACTGAAGCTTTCTTT.

V gene TRBV9 combines with J gene TRBJ1-1, with D perhaps TRBD1 (6 bases). Germline V gives CDR1 SGDLS, CDR2 YYNGEE. This CDR3 has 16 residues. Trimming pared 4 bases from V and 4 bases from J, leaving 20 bases between. CDR3 bases: TGTGCCAGCAGCCCAGATGGGGCAGGGGCTAGCACTGAAGCTTTCTTT. This translates into CASSPDGAGASTEAFF.

This chain joins TRBV12-5 and TRBJ1-5, with 7 bases that match TRBD1. Germline CDR1 is LGHNT and CDR2 is FRNRAP. This CDR3 is 16 amino acids long. V dropped 2 bases and J dropped 0; count of bases not matched to a gene: 4. For the CDR3, the DNA is TGTGCTAGTGGTTTGCCCGACAGGGATAGCAATCAGCCCCAGCATTTT. Translating gives CASGLPDRDSNQPQHF.

A single count supports this clone. J is TRBJ2-1 and V is TRBV24-1; TRBD2 matches at 11 bases. V lost 5 bases to trimming and J lost 4 bases; unmatched junction nucleotides: 6. The CDR3 is 16 residues long. Germline V gives CDR1 KGHDR, CDR2 SFDVKD. CDR3 sequence reads: CATSVPGTSGYNEQFF. The CDR3 DNA reads TGTGCCACCAGTGTCCCCGGGACTAGCGGTTACAATGAGCAGTTCTTC.

This chain connects TRBV29-1 to TRBJ1-1; TRBD1 aligns across 8 bases. Germline lookup yields CDR1 SQVTM and CDR2 ANQGSEA. This CDR3 comprises 12 residues. J gave up 5 bases and V 7 bases, and 6 bases lay outside the gene matches. CDR3 nucleotides: TGCAGCGGTGGACAGGGCGGGACTGAAGCTTTCTTT. Translation: CSGGQGGTEAFF.